Listed here are 14 T cell receptor beta chains from one sample, sequenced in a study of T cells in localized non-small cell lung cancer. TCRdb keeps only in-frame clones here, not all; method: immunoSEQ multiplex PCR. This table has 2,000 to 3,000 clones, over 30% appearing once. The sequenced sample was lung tumor tissue, obtained before any cancer treatment. Receptors originate from a male donor at least 60 years old with stage II squamous cell lung carcinoma.

This clone occurred a few times. The rearrangement links TRBV19 to TRBJ2-3, with a tentative D call TRBD1 (7 bases). The germline gives CDR1 LNHDA, CDR2 SQIVND (reference sequence). The CDR3 runs to 14 residues. V gave up 5 bases and J gave up 6 bases, with 15 bases separating them. For the CDR3, the DNA is TGTGCCAGTAGTGGCAGGGGGGACCGGGATACGCAGTATTTT. It codes for CASSGRGDRDTQYF.

This clone has a handful of counts. The chain carries TRBV28 and TRBJ2-3, with D unclear. Germline values: CDR1 MDHEN, CDR2 SYDVKM. V lost 3 bases to trimming and J lost 0 bases, with 10 bases between them. The CDR3 extends over 15 amino acids. CDR3 in amino acids: CASSLEPSSTDTQYF. The CDR3 DNA reads as TGTGCCAGCAGTTTGGAGCCTTCTAGCACAGATACGCAGTATTTT.

V gene TRBV19 combines with J gene TRBJ1-4; D not resolved. Between the trimmed V and J ends, which lost 3 bases and 0 bases, there was a span of 8 bases. Looked up from germline, CDR1 is LNHDA and CDR2 is SQIVND (reference sequence). CDR3 length: 15 amino acids. CDR3 sequence (DNA): TGTGCCAGTAGTATCGGCGGTGCAACTAATGAAAAACTGTTTTTT. Its protein product is CASSIGGATNEKLFF.

A note on this clone: Other DNA sequences within the sample encode an identical CDR3. J is TRBJ1-2 and V is TRBV9; tentatively, D is TRBD1 (5 bases). The V end was cut by 8 bases, the J end by 11 bases, with 25 bases between. There are 14 residues in the CDR3. CDR1 and CDR2 from the germline V gene are SGDLS and YYNGEE. The CDR3 sequence: CASSPYRGVEGYTF. As DNA, the CDR3 is TGTGCCAGTAGCCCGTATCGGGGGGTAGAGGGTTACACCTTC.

This clone has only a few counts. V is TRBV19 and J is TRBJ2-3, with 10 bases identical to TRBD2. The junction had 12 bases not matched to a gene; V was cut back by 1 base and J by 2 bases. The CDR3 contains 19 residues. Germline loops: CDR1 LNHDA, CDR2 SQIVND (reference sequence). This chain's CDR3 is CASSIVISGRGLDTDTQYF. CDR3 coding DNA: TGTGCCAGTAGTATAGTCATCAGCGGGAGGGGTCTCGACACAGATACGCAGTATTTT.

By proportion, this clone is large. The chain has TRBV11-3 and TRBJ2-1; possibly TRBD1 or TRBD2 for D (5 bases each). This CDR3 is 16 amino acids long. Germline V gene sequence: CDR1 SGHNT, CDR2 YENEEA. V was trimmed by 2 bases and J by 3 bases, leaving 14 bases between them. The CDR3 DNA reads TGTGCCAGCAGCTTAAGGGGAGAGGGTCTCTACAATGAGCAGTTCTTC. Translating it yields CASSLRGEGLYNEQFF.

Comments on this clone: One end of the junction varies from germline; a read error may be responsible. The gene calls are TRBV28 and TRBJ2-7; unclear D gene. This CDR3 is built from 13 residues. Germline V gene data show CDR1 as MDHEN and CDR2 as SYDVKM. The DNA of the CDR3 is TGTACCAGCACTTACACTGGCCGGTACGAGCAGTACTTC. This translates into CTSTYTGRYEQYF.

The chain combines TRBV7-6 with TRBJ2-1; D perhaps matches TRBD1 (6 bases). Trimming cost V 7 bases and J 0 bases, with 16 bases left between them. The germline V gene encodes CDR1 SGHVS and CDR2 FNYEAQ. The CDR3 contains 16 residues. In DNA form, the CDR3 reads TGTGCCAGCAATCCTAAGGACAGCAGCTCCTACAATGAGCAGTTCTTC. Amino acid sequence: CASNPKDSSSYNEQFF. Full variable domain (outside the CDR3, taken from reference TRBV7-6 and TRBJ2-1): GAGVSQSPRYKVTKRGQDVALRCDPISGHVSLYWYRQALGQGPEFLTYFNYEAQQDKSGLPNDRFSAERPEGSISTLTIQRTEQRDSAMYRCASNPKDSSSYNEQFFGPGTRLTVL.

The rearrangement uses TRBV14 and TRBJ2-7; tentatively, D is TRBD2 (5 bases). There are 12 residues in the CDR3. V lost 3 bases, J lost 7 bases, and 10 bases lay in between. Germline values: CDR1 SGHDN, CDR2 FVKESK. The CDR3 spells CASSHEGGEQYF. As DNA, the CDR3 is TGTGCCAGCAGCCACGAGGGCGGAGAGCAGTACTTC.

This clone was picked up a small number of times. The V call is TRBV6-8, the J call TRBJ2-1; D is possibly TRBD2 (5 bases). From germline, CDR1 is MNHGY and CDR2 SAAAGT. Trimming cost V 0 bases and J 4 bases, with 10 bases left between them. There are 15 residues in the CDR3. The CDR3 nucleotides read TGTGCCAGCAGTTACTCAAAGGGCGGGTACAATGAGCAGTTCTTC. Translating gives CASSYSKGGYNEQFF.

The J gene is TRBJ1-2, the V gene TRBV29-1; D unclear. The V end lost 3 bases, the J end lost 8 bases, and 13 bases lay between the germline ends. Germline V gives CDR1 SQVTM, CDR2 ANQGSEA. The CDR3 extends over 12 amino acids. The CDR3 DNA reads TGCAGCGTTGAGGGTAGCCTGGGGGGCTACACCTTC. Translating it yields CSVEGSLGGYTF.

The chain is built from TRBV9 and TRBJ1-4, with no clear D. This CDR3 has 15 residues. Trimming left V 3 bases short and J 3 bases short, with 12 bases between. CDR1 and CDR2 from the germline V gene are SGDLS and YYNGEE. The CDR3 DNA reads TGTGCCAGCAGCGGGACGACAAGGGCTAATGAAAAACTGTTTTTT. Its translation is CASSGTTRANEKLFF.

There are a few counts of this clone. The CDR3 sequence: CASSRTNQGPRSYEQYF. In nucleotides, the CDR3 is TGTGCCAGCAGTCGGACAAACCAAGGCCCCCGCTCCTACGAGCAGTACTTC. The chain joins TRBV6-8 to TRBJ2-7, with a tentative D call TRBD1 (5 bases). The CDR3 totals 17 residues. Germline V gene lookup returns CDR1 MNHGY and CDR2 SAAAGT. V shed 5 bases and J shed 0 bases, with 20 bases lying between them.

V and J are TRBV19 and TRBJ1-1; TRBD1 is a possible D gene (6 bases). CDR1 and CDR2 (germline): LNHDA, SQIVND (reference sequence). Trimming stripped 9 bases from V and 1 base from J, with 33 bases between. CDR3 length: 20 residues. CDR3 amino acids: CASLPYNVVLKGGANTEAFF. Written as DNA, the CDR3 is TGTGCCAGCCTGCCCTACAACGTAGTATTAAAGGGGGGCGCGAACACTGAAGCTTTCTTT.